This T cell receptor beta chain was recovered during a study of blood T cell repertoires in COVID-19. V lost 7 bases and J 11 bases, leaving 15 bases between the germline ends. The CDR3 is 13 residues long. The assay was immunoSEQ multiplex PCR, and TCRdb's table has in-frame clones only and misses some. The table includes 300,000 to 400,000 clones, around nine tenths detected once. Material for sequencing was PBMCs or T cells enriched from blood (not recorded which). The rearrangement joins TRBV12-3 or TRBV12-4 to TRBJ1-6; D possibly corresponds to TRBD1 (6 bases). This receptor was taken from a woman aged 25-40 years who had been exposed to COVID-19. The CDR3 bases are TGTGCCAGCATTCCACAGGGAACGGCACCCCTCCACTTT. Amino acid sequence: CASIPQGTAPLHF.